The text below deals with one TCR beta chain. This record comes from a study of blood T cell repertoires in COVID-19. The CDR3 sequence is 15 residues long. Germline lookup yields CDR1 DFQATT and CDR2 SNEGSKA (reference sequence). V trimming: 3 bases; J trimming: 5 bases; junction bases outside the gene matches: 10. Some clones are missing from TCRdb's copy, which holds only in-frame ones; the method was immunoSEQ multiplex PCR. The profile shows fewer than 300,000 clones, roughly 92% of them singletons. The specimen was peripheral blood. The source is a woman aged 25 to 39 with COVID-19, enrolled during active disease. The J gene is TRBJ1-2, the V gene TRBV20-1; 9 nucleotides align to TRBD1. The CDR3 region has the DNA TGCAGTGCTAGTCAACGGGACAGGGCTGGGTATGGCTACACCTTC. Translating it yields CSASQRDRAGYGYTF.